This T cell receptor beta chain was sequenced in a study of T cells in localized non-small cell lung cancer. Germline-derived CDR1 and CDR2 are LGHNA and YNFKEQ. V was shortened by 0 bases and J by 6 bases, with 12 bases between the two germline ends. The CDR3 extends over 16 amino acids. Study outcomes and limitations: Density of T cells in blood, when higher, went with longer overall survival.

Only a few counts were recorded for this clone. The antigen remains unidentified. The assay was immunoSEQ multiplex PCR, and TCRdb's table has in-frame clones only and misses some. The table records some 82,000 clones, 80% of them present only once. The rearrangement uses TRBV4-2 and TRBJ1-6; D is undetermined. The receptor was isolated from a man aged 35 to 69 with stage II squamous cell lung carcinoma. Sequenced material: PBMCs, taken before any cancer treatment. CDR3: CASSQDPRGGNSPLHF. The CDR3 coding sequence is TGTGCCAGCAGCCAAGATCCCCGAGGAGGTAATTCACCCCTCCACTTT.